This TCR beta chain is drawn from a study of vaccination and CD4 T cells after COVID-19. Study-wide context: Convalescent individuals numbered four females and six males, two being Hispanic.

Treatment described: roughly nine-day PBMC culture with coronavirus spike peptide pools or control peptides (ViraFEST assay). An Oncomine TCR Beta short-read assay was used to sequence the DNA from cultured CD4+ T cells. Using its own MiXCR run on the PCR reads, TCRdb lists one record per CDR3 protein. Here the sample spans roughly 7,000 distinct CDR3 sequences, 25% being singletons. Study-level results: Spike mono-reactivity applied to 304 of 307 vaccine-specific clones detected in convalescent patients. Median SARS-CoV-2-reactive clonotype numbers rose nonsignificantly, about 20 to 38.

Turning to this clonotype: Antigen specificity is unknown.

This TCR derives from a human donor who had recovered from COVID-19. Specimen: CD4+ T cells from blood, cultured in vitro, collected after SARS-CoV-2 vaccination.

Here the CDR3 DNA reads TGCGCCAGCAGCCAAGAACCCCCCGGCAGGCCGAGATCCTACGAGCAGTACTTC. This translates into CASSQEPPGRPRSYEQYF. The rearrangement links TRBV4-1 to TRBJ2-7, with no clear D. Germline values: CDR1 MGHRA, CDR2 YSYEKL. The CDR3 loop spans 18 amino acids. V was trimmed by 0 bases and J by 1 base, leaving 19 bases between them.